This note documents a single T cell receptor beta chain sequence. The sample comes from a study of shared clonotypes between healthy human individuals. Profiled with immunoSEQ multiplex PCR; TCRdb holds only in-frame clones, not every one. The table records millions of clones, roughly 94% of them present only once. Terminally differentiated effector memory CD45RA+ cells were excluded from the naive CD8 cells, which were CD45RO-negative and positively selected for CCR7. Only Caucasian adults living in Nashville, Tennessee served as donors. The TCR comes from a man between 18 and 29 years old in good health. The material sequenced was naive CD8+ T cells sorted from blood.

CDR3 sequence reads: CASSQDIVWDEKLFF. The CDR3 DNA is TGCGCCAGCAGCCAAGATATAGTCTGGGATGAAAAACTGTTTTTT. The chain couples TRBV4-1 to TRBJ1-4, with D hard to call. The length of the CDR3 is 15 residues. Germline CDR1 MGHRA, CDR2 YSYEKL. Trimming took 0 bases from V and 6 from J, leaving 11 bases between them.